The clone carrying this T cell receptor beta chain was detected a few times. The CDR3 extends over 14 amino acids. Trimming removed 4 bases from V and 7 bases from J, with 14 bases in between. CDR1 and CDR2 (germline): SGHRS, YFSETQ. Through a sample-barcoded 5' primer and a J-beta primer mix, a second PCR was run for 7 to 11 cycles. MiXCR, applied by TCRdb to the 5' RACE reads, yields one record per CDR3 protein. The sample consists of hundreds of thousands of distinct CDR3 sequences, around 43% of them appearing once. The data were taken from a study of blood T cells in healthy people across ages. Material for sequencing was blood. The chain is built from TRBV5-1 and TRBJ1-4, with D possibly being TRBD1 (5 bases). The sequence came from a man in his sixties in good health. The DNA of the CDR3 is TGCGCCAGCAGCCTCGGCGGGGGAGGTGAAAAACTGTTTTTT. This encodes CASSLGGGGEKLFF.